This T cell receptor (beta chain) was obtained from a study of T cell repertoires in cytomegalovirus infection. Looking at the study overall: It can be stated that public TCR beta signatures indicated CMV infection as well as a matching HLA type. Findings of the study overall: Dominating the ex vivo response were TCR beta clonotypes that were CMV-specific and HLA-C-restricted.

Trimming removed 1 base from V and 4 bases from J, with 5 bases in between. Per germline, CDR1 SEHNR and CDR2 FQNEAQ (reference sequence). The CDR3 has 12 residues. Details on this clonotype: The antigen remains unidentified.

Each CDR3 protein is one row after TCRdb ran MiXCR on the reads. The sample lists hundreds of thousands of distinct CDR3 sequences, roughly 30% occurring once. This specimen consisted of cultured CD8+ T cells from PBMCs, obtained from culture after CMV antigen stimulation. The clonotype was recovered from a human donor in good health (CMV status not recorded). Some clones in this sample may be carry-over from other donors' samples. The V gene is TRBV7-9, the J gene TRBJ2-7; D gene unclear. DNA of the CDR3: TGTGCCAGCAGCTTAGTGGTTTACGAGCAGTACTTC. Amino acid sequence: CASSLVVYEQYF.